A single sample gave rise to the 7 T cell receptor beta chains below, sequenced in a study of OX40 agonist ivuxolimab in advanced cancers. Assay: immunoSEQ multiplex PCR; the TCRdb copy retains only in-frame clones and omits some. This sample has approximately 78,000 clones; roughly 82% occur once, and the top ten carry 6.5% to 7.5%. The material was CD4+ or CD8+ T cells sorted from blood, obtained in a trial of the OX40 agonist ivuxolimab. Receptor source: an adult with an advanced solid tumor such as melanoma, head and neck, liver or kidney cancer.

V usage is TRBV30 and J usage is TRBJ1-4; D gene uncertain. CDR3 length: 13 residues. V lost 2 bases and J lost 8, with 12 bases in between. CDR1 is GTSNPN, CDR2 SVGIG, per germline (reference sequence). CDR3 sequence: CAWSTDGKEKLFF. The CDR3 bases are TGTGCCTGGAGTACGGACGGGAAGGAAAAACTGTTTTTT.

V usage is TRBV7-2 and J usage is TRBJ1-3; 12 nucleotides line up with TRBD1. Germline V gene lookup returns CDR1 SGHTA and CDR2 FQGNSA. The length of the CDR3 is 17 residues. J was trimmed by 3 bases and V by 4 bases; bases with no gene match: 7. DNA for the CDR3: TGTGCCAGCAGCTACCGGGACAGGGGGCAGGTTGGAAACACCATATATTTT. Protein sequence: CASSYRDRGQVGNTIYF.

This rearrangement joins TRBV6-5 to TRBJ1-3; unclear D gene. Trimming cost V 7 bases and J 0 bases, with 4 bases left between them. CDR3 length: 12 residues. The germline CDR1 and CDR2 sequences are MNHEY and SVGAGI. The CDR3 coding sequence is TGTGCCAGCACCGGCTCTGGAAACACCATATATTTT. As protein: CASTGSGNTIYF.

V usage is TRBV27 and J usage is TRBJ1-6; D possibly corresponds to TRBD1 (6 bases). Deletions cut 5 bases from V and 7 bases from J, with 15 bases between. The CDR3 covers 15 residues. Germline V gene sequence: CDR1 MNHEY, CDR2 SMNVEV (reference sequence). The CDR3 here is CASSPPGQGNSPLHF. The CDR3 DNA reads TGTGCCAGCAGTCCGCCCGGTCAGGGGAATTCACCCCTCCACTTT.

The V call is TRBV23-1, the J call TRBJ1-1; unclear D gene. TRBV23-1 is annotated as an ORF whose role is uncertain. V gave up 3 bases and J gave up 5 bases, with 13 bases separating them. This CDR3 is 14 amino acids long. The CDR3 region has the DNA TGCGCCAGCAGTCACGGAGGAGATTGTACTGAAGCTTTCTTT. It is translated as CASSHGGDCTEAFF.

The chain is built from TRBV7-2 and TRBJ1-2, with D uncertain. Trimming took off 1 base at V and 0 bases at J, with 12 bases between the two ends. The germline gives CDR1 SGHTA, CDR2 FQGNSA. The CDR3 covers 16 residues. CDR3 protein: CASSLELGWANYGYTF. DNA of the CDR3: TGTGCCAGCAGCTTAGAACTGGGATGGGCTAACTATGGCTACACCTTC. Full variable domain (remainder filled in from reference TRBV7-2 and TRBJ1-2): GAGVSQSPSNKVTEKGKDVELRCDPISGHTALYWYRQSLGQGLEFLIYFQGNSAPDKSGLPSDRFSAERTGGSVSTLTIQRTQQEDSAVYLCASSLELGWANYGYTFGSGTRLTVV.

Only a few counts were recorded for this clone. V and J are TRBV4-2 and TRBJ2-2; TRBD2 matches 15 bases. CDR3 length equals 22 residues. The germline V gene encodes CDR1 LGHNA and CDR2 YNFKEQ. V was pared by 4 bases and J by 4 bases, with 19 bases of the junction left unmatched. DNA of the CDR3: TGTGCCAGCAGCCGACTCGGGACTCCGGGACTAGCGGGGGGACCGGGCACCGGGGAGCTGTTTTTT. It specifies CASSRLGTPGLAGGPGTGELFF.